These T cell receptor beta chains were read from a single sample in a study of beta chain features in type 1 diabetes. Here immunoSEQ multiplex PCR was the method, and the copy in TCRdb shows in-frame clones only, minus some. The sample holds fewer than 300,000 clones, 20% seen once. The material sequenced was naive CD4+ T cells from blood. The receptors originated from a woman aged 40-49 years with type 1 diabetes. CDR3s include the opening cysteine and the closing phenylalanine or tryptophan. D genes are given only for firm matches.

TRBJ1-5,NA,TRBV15,CATSRVIGDNQPQHF
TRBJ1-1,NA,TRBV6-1,CASMTAGRTEAFF
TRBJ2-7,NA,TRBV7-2,CASSSRDEQYF
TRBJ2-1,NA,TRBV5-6,CASSLASLSYNEQFF
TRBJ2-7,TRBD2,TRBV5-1,CASSLAAGVGGEQYF
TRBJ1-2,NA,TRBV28,CASTRTGTNYGYTF
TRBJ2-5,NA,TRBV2,CASRAGQGMGETQYF
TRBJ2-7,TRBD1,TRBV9,CASSVGTGQGWNGYEQYF
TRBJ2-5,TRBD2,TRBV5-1,CASSFGTSGTETQYF
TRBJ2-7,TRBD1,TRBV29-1,CSVRTGGYEQYF
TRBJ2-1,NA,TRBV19,CASSSSPKLYNEQFF
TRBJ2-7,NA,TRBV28,CASSPLSYEQYF
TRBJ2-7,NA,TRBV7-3,CASSLPPSYEQYF
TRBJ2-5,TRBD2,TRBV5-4,CASSLGGLALQETQYF
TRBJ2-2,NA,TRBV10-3,CAISESTGSNTGELFF
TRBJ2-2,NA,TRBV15,CATSLGGAANTGELFF
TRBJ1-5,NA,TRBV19,CASSPGNSNQPQHF
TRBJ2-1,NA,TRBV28,CASSPRTLGQFF
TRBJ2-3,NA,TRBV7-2,CASSFVGGGLTDTQYF
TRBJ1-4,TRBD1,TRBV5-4,CASSLGQAEKLFF
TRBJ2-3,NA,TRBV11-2,CASSLGAGLTDTQYF
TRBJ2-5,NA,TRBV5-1,CASSPGFQETQYF
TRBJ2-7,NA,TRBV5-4,CASSRGSYEQYF
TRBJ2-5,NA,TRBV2,CASSVGGAQETQYF
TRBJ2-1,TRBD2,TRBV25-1,CASSGGLAGANEQFF
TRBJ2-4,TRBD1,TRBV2,CASRDSLVHIQYF
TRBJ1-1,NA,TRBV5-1,CASSPGTDRGTEAFF
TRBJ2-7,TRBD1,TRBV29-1,CSVSRGTNEQYF
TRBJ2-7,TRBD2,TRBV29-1,CSVSSGRLSYEQYF
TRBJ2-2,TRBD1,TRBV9,CASSVAGTQGATGELFF
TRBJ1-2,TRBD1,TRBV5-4,CASSFQGARGYTF
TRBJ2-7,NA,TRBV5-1,CASSRGPSSYEQYF
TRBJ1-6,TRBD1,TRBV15,CATSREPDRGNSPLHF
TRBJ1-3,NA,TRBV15,CATSREPQGVRNTIYF
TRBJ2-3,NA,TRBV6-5,CASSSWAPSTDTQYF
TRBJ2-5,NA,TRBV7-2,CASSLDREETQYF
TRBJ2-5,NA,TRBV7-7,CASSSQNTEETQYF
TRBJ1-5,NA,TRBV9,CASSLDMHNQPQHF
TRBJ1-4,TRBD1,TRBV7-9,CASSGDRNNEKLFF
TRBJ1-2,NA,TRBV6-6,CASNLGGNYGYTF
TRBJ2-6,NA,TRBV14,CASSRPGTIISGANVLTF
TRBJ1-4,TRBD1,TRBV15,CATSRLRQGSGKLFF
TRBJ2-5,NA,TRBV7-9,CASSLTGEETQYF
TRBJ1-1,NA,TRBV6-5,CASSYSRRAGTEAFF
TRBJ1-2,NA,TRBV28,CASMGSYGYTF
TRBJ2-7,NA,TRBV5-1,CASSLTTYEQYF
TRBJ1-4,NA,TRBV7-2,CASSLSRQTNEKLFF
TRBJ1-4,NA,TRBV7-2,CASSLEKGGLGTNEKLFF
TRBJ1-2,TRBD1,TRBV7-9,CASSSGADRGDGYTF